This is a list of T cell receptor beta chains from one sample in a study of PD-1 blockade in classical Hodgkin lymphoma. Produced via immunoSEQ multiplex PCR; TCRdb's table is partial and in-frame only. The top ten hold over 20% of the sample, which has fewer than 25,000 clones, roughly 88% seen once. Sequencing was performed on peripheral blood mononuclear cells (PBMCs), taken before the fourth cycle of nivolumab. Receptors originate from a human donor with classical Hodgkin lymphoma. Each CDR3 is given with its conserved first and last residue. D genes are given only for firm matches. The size entry is marked missing in some rows and otherwise reads once, few, many or a size class.

j_call clone_size v_call cdr3_length d_call cdr3_nt cdr3_aa
TRBJ2-4 . TRBV5-8 16 TRBD2 TGTGCCAGCAGCTTTGGCGGGAGGGCGGTTGTGGACATTCAGTACTTC CASSFGGRAVVDIQYF
TRBJ2-1 . TRBV7-9 15 . TGTGCCAGCAGCTTAGATTTTGGGCTAGTCAATGAGCAGTTCTTC CASSLDFGLVNEQFF
TRBJ2-5 . TRBV4-2 15 . TGTGCCAGCAGCCAAGAAGACAGCACCCAAGAGACCCAGTACTTC CASSQEDSTQETQYF
TRBJ2-7 . TRBV5-1 13 . TGCGCCAGCAGCTTTCACCGGTCCTACGAGCAGTACTTC CASSFHRSYEQYF
TRBJ1-3 . TRBV23-1 15 . TGCGCCAGCAGTCAATCCGGCCGTCGGCGAAACACCATATATTTT CASSQSGRRRNTIYF
TRBJ2-7 . TRBV27 15 . TGTGCCAGCAGTTTAGCTGCATCCGGCTCCTACGAGCAGTACTTC CASSLAASGSYEQYF
TRBJ2-4 . TRBV10-3 17 TRBD1 TGTGCCATCAGTGAGTCGGGACAGGGAACAGCCAAAAACATTCAGTACTTC CAISESGQGTAKNIQYF
TRBJ2-7 . TRBV5-4 12 . TGTGCCAGCAGCTTAGGATCCTCCGAGCAGTACTTC CASSLGSSEQYF
TRBJ2-7 once TRBV5-4 13 TRBD2 TGTGCCAGCAGCTTGGGGGAGGGAAGGGAGCAGTACTTC CASSLGEGREQYF
TRBJ1-2 . TRBV7-9 12 . TGTGCCAGCAACCCAGGGGAAGGTGGCTACACCTTC CASNPGEGGYTF
TRBJ2-5 . TRBV10-3 12 . TGTGCCATCGGTCAACCAAGGGAGACCCAGTACTTC CAIGQPRETQYF
TRBJ1-2 few TRBV4-1 17 TRBD1 TGCGCCAGCAGCTCCGGGACAGGGGGCGGCGTGGCCTATGGCTACACCTTC CASSSGTGGGVAYGYTF
TRBJ2-3 . TRBV29-1 14 TRBD2 TGCAGCGTTGAGATTGCGGGGGTCTCAGATACGCAGTATTTT CSVEIAGVSDTQYF
TRBJ2-5 . TRBV9 13 . TGTGCCAGCAGCGACGGTGGGGGGGAGACCCAGTACTTC CASSDGGGETQYF
TRBJ2-3 few TRBV6-6 15 TRBD2 TGTGCCAGCAGTTACTTCGGGGGGGCCACAGATACGCAGTATTTT CASSYFGGATDTQYF
TRBJ2-7 once TRBV5-1 14 TRBD2 TGCGCCAGCAGGCCCGGGACTACCCCCTACGAGCAGTACTTC CASRPGTTPYEQYF
TRBJ1-1 few TRBV2 14 TRBD1 TGTGCCAGCAGTACCGGGACAGCCAGATCTGAAGCTTTCTTT CASSTGTARSEAFF
TRBJ1-4 . TRBV11-2 14 TRBD1 TGTGCCAGCAGTCGACAGGGGGCCAGGGAAAAACTGTTTTTT CASSRQGAREKLFF
TRBJ2-5 . TRBV7-8 14 TRBD1 TGTGCCAGCAGCTTACTGACAGGGGAAGAGACCCAGTACTTC CASSLLTGEETQYF
TRBJ2-7 . TRBV5-4 16 TRBD2 TGTGCCAGCAGCTTCTGGTTAGCGGGGGTTTACTACGAGCAGTACTTC CASSFWLAGVYYEQYF
TRBJ1-1 . TRBV2 14 . TGTGCCAGCAGCTTGGGACACGGGAACACTGAAGCTTTCTTT CASSLGHGNTEAFF
TRBJ1-1 few TRBV6-1 16 TRBD1 TGTGCCAGCAGTGAAGTGCCGGGACAGAGGAACACTGAAGCTTTCTTT CASSEVPGQRNTEAFF
TRBJ1-1 . TRBV30 13 . TGTGCCTGGAGTGTAGGGGGGGCCACTGAAGCTTTCTTT CAWSVGGATEAFF
TRBJ1-2 . TRBV12-5 16 . TGTGCTAGTGGTTTGTTCTCAGGGCTAACACTTTATGGCTACACCTTC CASGLFSGLTLYGYTF
TRBJ2-3 . TRBV5-5 16 TRBD2 TGTGCCAGCAGCTTGGTGTCTAGCGGTTCCACAGATACGCAGTATTTT CASSLVSSGSTDTQYF
TRBJ1-2 . TRBV19 14 . TGTGCCAGTAGTACTAGGACAGCCGGCTATGGCTACACCTTC CASSTRTAGYGYTF
TRBJ2-1 . TRBV30 13 . TGTGCCTCCCTCAGGGTATCGGGACATGAGCAGTTCTTC CASLRVSGHEQFF
TRBJ1-1 . TRBV5-4 14 . TGTGCCAGCAGCTCGGACGCTCTGGGGACTGAAGCTTTCTTT CASSSDALGTEAFF
TRBJ2-1 . TRBV27 15 . TGTGCCAGCAGTTCGGGCGGTACTTCCTACAATGAGCAGTTCTTC CASSSGGTSYNEQFF
TRBJ2-1 . TRBV5-6 15 . TGTGCCAGCAGCTTGGCTCAATCCGGGTACAATGAGCAGTTCTTC CASSLAQSGYNEQFF
TRBJ1-1 . TRBV6-5 15 TRBD1 TGTGCCAGCAGTTACACCAAGGACAGGACAACTGAAGCTTTCTTT CASSYTKDRTTEAFF
TRBJ1-5 . TRBV6-6 13 . TGTGCCAGCAGTTCCAAAGTAAATCAGCCCCAGCATTTT CASSSKVNQPQHF
TRBJ2-7 . TRBV27 14 . TGTGCCAGCAGTTTTGGGGGGACCCCCTACGAGCAGTACTTC CASSFGGTPYEQYF
TRBJ2-5 . TRBV11-2 15 . TGTGCCAGCAGCTTGAGTAGGGGAGATTCGGAGACCCAGTACTTC CASSLSRGDSETQYF
TRBJ2-7 . TRBV2 17 TRBD2 TGTGCCAGCAGTGATCTACAGGGTAGCGGGACCTCCTACGAGCAGTACTTC CASSDLQGSGTSYEQYF
TRBJ2-5 . TRBV19 14 TRBD1 TGTGCCAGTAGTATACCAGGGGGCCTGGGGACCCAGTACTTC CASSIPGGLGTQYF
TRBJ2-7 . TRBV19 14 TRBD2 TGTGCCAGTAGTGTAAGCGGGAGCACCTACGAGCAGTACTTC CASSVSGSTYEQYF
TRBJ2-5 . TRBV5-1 18 TRBD2 TGCGCCAGCAGCTTGGCCCATCGGACTAGCGGGGGGGGCGAGACCCAGTACTTC CASSLAHRTSGGGETQYF
TRBJ2-7 . TRBV27 13 . TGTGCCAGCAGTTTTCGGGTAATATCCGAGCAGTACTTC CASSFRVISEQYF
TRBJ2-5 . TRBV9 15 TRBD2 TGTGCCAGCAGCGTAGGGGCGGGAGTTGGTGAGACCCAGTACTTC CASSVGAGVGETQYF
TRBJ2-1 once TRBV4-1 17 . TGCGCCAGCAGCCAAGATGTGGCAGGGAGCTCCTACAATGAGCAGTTCTTC CASSQDVAGSSYNEQFF
TRBJ2-7 . TRBV6-1 11 . TGTGCCAGCAGTCAAACCTACGAGCAGTACTTC CASSQTYEQYF
TRBJ2-7 . TRBV5-4 18 TRBD2 TGTGCCAGCAGCACGTTCTACACTCTGGCTGGGGGGGGGAACGAGCAGTACTTC CASSTFYTLAGGGNEQYF
TRBJ2-5 once TRBV11-1 13 . TGTGCCAGCAGCCCCCAGGGTAGGGAGACCCAGTACTTC CASSPQGRETQYF
TRBJ1-4 . TRBV6-1 14 TRBD1 TGTGCCAGCAGTGAAAGCAGGGGGAATGAAAAACTGTTTTTT CASSESRGNEKLFF
TRBJ2-7 . TRBV30 13 . TGTGCCTGGACGGTAGGGACGGCTTACGAGCAGTACTTC CAWTVGTAYEQYF
TRBJ1-1 . TRBV5-6 13 . TGTGCCAGCAGCCCGGGTGAGTACACTGAAGCTTTCTTT CASSPGEYTEAFF
TRBJ1-1 . TRBV7-6 16 . TGTGCCAGCAGCTTAGTGTCCGTGGGGCAGAACACTGAAGCTTTCTTT CASSLVSVGQNTEAFF
TRBJ2-2 . TRBV10-3 16 TRBD2 TGTGCCATCAGTAAAACTAGCGGGAGGGGCACCGGGGAGCTGTTTTTT CAISKTSGRGTGELFF
TRBJ1-2 . TRBV19 14 TRBD1 TGTGCCAGTACCTCGACAGGGTGGGGCTATGGCTACACCTTC CASTSTGWGYGYTF
TRBJ2-1 . TRBV9 16 TRBD2 TGTGCCAGCAGCGTCCAAAGCGGGGGCCACTACAATGAGCAGTTCTTC CASSVQSGGHYNEQFF
TRBJ2-1 . TRBV5-8 14 . TGTGCCAGCAGCCTTACTCTCTCCTACAATGAGCAGTTCTTC CASSLTLSYNEQFF
TRBJ2-3 once TRBV25-1 16 TRBD1 TGTGCCAGCACTACAAAAGGGGGCGGAGCCACAGATACGCAGTATTTT CASTTKGGGATDTQYF
TRBJ1-2 . TRBV7-9 13 . TGTGCCAGCAGCCGGGGGGCAGGCTATGGCTACACCTTC CASSRGAGYGYTF
TRBJ1-1 . TRBV19 15 . TGTGCCAGTAGTATTTTCCAGGTAGCGAACACTGAAGCTTTCTTT CASSIFQVANTEAFF